This T cell receptor (beta chain) was observed in a study of T cell responses to AZD1222 COVID-19 vaccine. Study conclusions and caveats: The CD4 TCRs associated with vaccination extended across spike and predominated at 160-218 and 743-854.

Comment on this clone: The antigen remains undetermined.

Clones were read by immunoSEQ multiplex PCR, and TCRdb kept only the in-frame ones, dropping some. The data show approximately 120,000 clones, with 88% seen just once and about 13% held by the top ten. The germline V gene has CDR1 MNHEY and CDR2 SVGAGI. The V and J ends lost 6 bases and 6 bases, in that order; junction bases with no gene match: 3. The CDR3 has 13 residues. The starting material was peripheral blood, obtained on day 0 of MenACWY control vaccination. The rearrangement joins TRBV6-5 to TRBJ1-1; TRBD1 matches 11 bases. This TCR was recovered from an adult in good health. The DNA of the CDR3 is TGTGCCAGCAGAAGGGACAGGGGGGCTGAAGCTTTCTTT. It encodes CASRRDRGAEAFF.